Listed below are T cell receptor beta chains from one sample, sequenced in a study of T-cell reconstitution after alpha-beta-depleted transplantation in children. TCRdb re-called the PCR reads with MiXCR, one entry per CDR3 protein. The sample shows about 640,000 distinct CDR3 sequences, over 10% of them seen only once. The sequenced sample was PBMCs, mostly from graft donor cells, obtained 360 days after TCRalphabeta/CD19-depleted stem cell transplant. The origin of the receptors is a male patient younger than 18 who had a stem cell transplant for acute myeloid leukemia, so the T cells may come from the graft donor. The CDR3 runs from the conserved cysteine through the conserved F or W. The D gene is left open where the match is weak. Where a row states a size, it is once, few, many or the class of an expanded clone; other rows omit it.

TRBV5-1	many	TRBD2	TRBJ2-2	CASSPGLVLGGELFF	TGCGCCAGCAGCCCGGGACTAGTTCTTGGCGGGGAGCTGTTTTTT
TRBV28	many	TRBD2	TRBJ2-7	CASSSSGTSGYEQYF	TGTGCCAGCAGTTCGTCCGGGACTAGCGGCTACGAGCAGTACTTC
TRBV6-2/TRBV6-3	many	.	TRBJ2-2	CASSYPGTGRELFF	TGTGCCAGCAGTTACCCAGGGACCGGTAGGGAGCTGTTTTTT
TRBV30	.	.	TRBJ2-3	CAWSVQRATDTQYF	TGTGCCTGGAGTGTACAACGAGCGACAGATACGCAGTATTTT
TRBV20-1	few	TRBD2	TRBJ2-3	CSAGNTGGPGRADTQYF	TGCAGTGCTGGAAACACGGGAGGCCCCGGTAGGGCAGATACGCAGTATTTT
TRBV18	many	.	TRBJ2-1	CASSPPGSYNEQFF	TGTGCCAGCAGCCCCCCGGGCTCCTACAATGAGCAGTTCTTC
TRBV7-3	.	.	TRBJ1-2	CASSLRGGWVDGYTF	TGTGCCAGCAGCTTACGTGGGGGCTGGGTAGATGGCTACACCTTC
TRBV11-1	many	TRBD2	TRBJ2-1	CASSFPGLAGAATNNEQFF	TGTGCCAGCAGCTTTCCGGGACTAGCGGGTGCTGCCACGAACAATGAGCAGTTCTTC
TRBV12-3/TRBV12-4	many	TRBD2	TRBJ2-1	CASSHRLAELMMGQFF	TGTGCCAGCAGCCACCGACTAGCGGAGCTAATGATGGGGCAGTTCTTC
TRBV12-3/TRBV12-4	.	.	TRBJ2-7	CASSSMKQGKSNEQYF	TGTGCCAGCAGTTCGATGAAACAGGGAAAATCCAACGAGCAGTACTTC
TRBV20-1	.	TRBD2	TRBJ2-3	CSARDAGLARLGTDTQYF	TGCAGTGCTAGAGATGCAGGACTAGCAAGGCTCGGGACAGATACGCAGTATTTT
TRBV18	few	.	TRBJ1-5	CASSPSVSQPQHF	TGTGCCAGCTCACCATCAGTGAGTCAGCCCCAGCATTTT
TRBV6-5	many	.	TRBJ1-1	CASSYGQGLAEAFF	TGTGCCAGCAGTTACGGGCAGGGGCTGGCTGAAGCTTTCTTT
TRBV7-8	few	TRBD1	TRBJ1-5	CASSFGGQGQQPQHF	TGTGCCAGCAGCTTTGGGGGACAGGGCCAGCAGCCCCAGCATTTT
TRBV10-3	once	TRBD1	TRBJ2-7	CAITSGQGIYEQYF	TGTGCCATCACCTCGGGACAGGGGATCTACGAGCAGTACTTC
TRBV12-3/TRBV12-4	.	.	TRBJ2-3	CASSEGPYTQYF	TGTGCCAGCAGCGAGGGACCATATACGCAGTATTTT
TRBV20-1	.	TRBD2	TRBJ2-5	CSARELAGGGDGETQYF	TGCAGTGCTAGAGAACTAGCGGGAGGCGGGGATGGGGAGACCCAGTACTTC
TRBV12-3/TRBV12-4	.	.	TRBJ2-7	CASSLGAPLSYEQYF	TGTGCCAGCAGTTTAGGGGCACCCCTTTCCTACGAGCAGTACTTC
TRBV20-1	.	.	TRBJ2-7	CSANSNDYEQYF	TGCAGTGCTAATAGCAATGACTACGAGCAGTACTTC
TRBV20-1	few	TRBD2	TRBJ2-1	CSARGRARTYNEQFF	TGCAGTGCCCGCGGGAGGGCCAGGACCTACAATGAGCAGTTCTTC
TRBV19	.	TRBD1	TRBJ1-5	CASTPGQDNQPQHF	TGTGCCAGTACCCCGGGACAGGACAATCAGCCCCAGCATTTT
TRBV7-6	few	.	TRBJ1-3	CASSLWQSLSGNTIYF	TGTGCCAGCAGCTTATGGCAGTCACTCTCTGGAAACACCATATATTTT
TRBV29-1	many	TRBD2	TRBJ2-7	CSVEDRGLASYEQYF	TGCAGCGTTGAAGATCGGGGACTAGCTTCCTACGAGCAGTACTTC
TRBV7-6	.	TRBD2	TRBJ2-7	CASSGLAANYEQYF	TGTGCCAGCAGTGGCCTAGCGGCAAACTACGAGCAGTACTTC
TRBV5-1	.	TRBD1	TRBJ2-7	CASSLVPGGGDEQYF	TGCGCCAGCAGCTTGGTGCCAGGGGGCGGCGACGAGCAGTACTTC
TRBV15	few	TRBD2	TRBJ2-1	CATRPTGTSGRAVYNEQFF	TGTGCCACCAGACCTACCGGGACTAGCGGGAGGGCCGTCTACAATGAGCAGTTCTTC
TRBV10-3	few	.	TRBJ2-7	CAISEGTPSYEQYF	TGTGCCATCAGTGAGGGGACACCCTCCTACGAGCAGTACTTC
TRBV24-1	.	.	TRBJ2-1	CATSDMGGEGTYNEQFF	TGTGCCACCAGTGATATGGGGGGAGAGGGAACCTACAATGAGCAGTTCTTC
TRBV20-1	few	.	TRBJ2-2	CSARDHLHGELFF	TGCAGTGCTAGAGATCATCTCCACGGGGAGCTGTTTTTT
TRBV2	few	TRBD2	TRBJ2-1	CASSLPGEEAGSSYNEQFF	TGTGCCAGCAGTCTGCCGGGAGAGGAAGCGGGATCGTCCTACAATGAGCAGTTCTTC
TRBV9	few	TRBD1	TRBJ1-2	CASSVGDRVYGYTF	TGTGCCAGCAGCGTAGGCGACAGGGTCTATGGCTACACCTTC
TRBV18	many	.	TRBJ2-3	CASSPGAWGQADTQYF	TGTGCCAGCTCACCAGGAGCTTGGGGGCAGGCAGATACGCAGTATTTT
TRBV19	once	.	TRBJ2-1	CASNGQTWDEQFF	TGTGCCAGTAATGGCCAAACGTGGGATGAGCAGTTCTTC
TRBV6-2/TRBV6-3	few	.	TRBJ1-1	CASSYSILRHVNTEAFF	TGTGCCAGCAGTTACTCGATTCTTAGGCACGTGAACACTGAAGCTTTCTTT
TRBV5-6	.	TRBD2	TRBJ2-3	CASSPGTSGVYTDTQYF	TGTGCCAGCAGCCCCGGGACTAGCGGGGTATACACAGATACGCAGTATTTT
TRBV12-3/TRBV12-4	.	TRBD2	TRBJ2-5	CASDGPGGTQYF	TGTGCCAGCGATGGACCGGGGGGGACCCAGTACTTC
TRBV5-1	.	.	TRBJ1-2	CASSLAQAYGYTF	TGCGCCAGCAGCTTGGCCCAGGCCTATGGCTACACCTTC
TRBV12-5	.	.	TRBJ2-1	CASGFFVGPSYNEQFF	TGTGCTAGTGGTTTCTTCGTGGGCCCCTCCTACAATGAGCAGTTCTTC
TRBV6-5	.	.	TRBJ1-2	CASSYRDYGRFRGYTF	TGTGCCAGCAGTTATAGGGACTACGGCCGTTTCCGGGGCTACACCTTC
TRBV7-8	few	.	TRBJ2-1	CASSFSTRRGSYNEQFF	TGTGCCAGCAGCTTCTCGACCCGGAGGGGCTCCTACAATGAGCAGTTCTTC
TRBV6-2/TRBV6-3	few	TRBD2	TRBJ2-1	CASSSSHHLLAGEPDEQFF	TGTGCCAGCAGTTCTTCCCACCACCTCTTAGCGGGAGAACCGGATGAGCAGTTCTTC
TRBV11-2	few	.	TRBJ2-7	CASSSGTFLYEQYF	TGTGCCAGCAGCTCCGGGACTTTTCTTTACGAGCAGTACTTC
TRBV20-1	many	TRBD1	TRBJ1-2	CSARDRDRHGYTF	TGCAGTGCTAGAGATAGGGACAGGCATGGCTACACCTTC
TRBV20-1	few	TRBD2	TRBJ2-1	CSASPRLAHFGSYNEQFF	TGCAGTGCTAGTCCCAGACTAGCCCACTTTGGCTCCTACAATGAGCAGTTCTTC
TRBV20-1	.	.	TRBJ2-2	CSARDLHTGELFF	TGCAGTGCTAGAGATCTTCACACCGGGGAGCTGTTTTTT
TRBV6-5	few	.	TRBJ2-2	CASSYTRWGANTGELFF	TGTGCCAGCAGTTACACTCGCTGGGGGGCGAACACCGGGGAGCTGTTTTTT
TRBV15	.	.	TRBJ2-5	CATSRGSTMETQYF	TGTGCCACCAGCAGAGGATCAACGATGGAGACCCAGTACTTC
TRBV23-1	.	.	TRBJ2-2	CASSQKHFTGELFF	TGCGCCAGCAGTCAAAAGCACTTCACCGGGGAGCTGTTTTTT
TRBV20-1	few	.	TRBJ2-7	CSARDRQYSYEQYF	TGCAGTGCTAGAGATCGGCAGTATTCCTACGAGCAGTACTTC
TRBV4-2	few	.	TRBJ2-3	CASSLSSYWASLTDTQYF	TGTGCCAGCAGCCTCAGTTCGTATTGGGCTAGCTTAACAGATACGCAGTATTTT
TRBV20-1	few	.	TRBJ2-7	CSAKLPGAHEQYF	TGCAGTGCTAAACTCCCTGGGGCCCACGAGCAGTACTTC
TRBV5-6	few	.	TRBJ2-1	CATLKGGGPYFEQFF	TGTGCCACCCTGAAGGGGGGAGGGCCGTATTTTGAGCAGTTCTTC
TRBV25-1	.	.	TRBJ2-7	CASSESRGRTYEQYF	TGTGCCAGCAGTGAATCCAGGGGCAGGACCTACGAGCAGTACTTC
TRBV19	.	.	TRBJ1-1	CAIGPPGDTEAFF	TGTGCAATTGGGCCCCCCGGGGACACTGAAGCTTTCTTT
TRBV20-1	.	TRBD2	TRBJ2-7	CSALPELAGPYYEQYF	TGCAGTGCGCTACCGGAACTAGCGGGACCCTACTACGAGCAGTACTTC
TRBV15	few	.	TRBJ2-4	CATSVRRVAKNIQYF	TGTGCCACCAGCGTCCGTAGGGTAGCCAAAAACATTCAGTACTTC